This TCR beta chain was recorded in a study of blood T cells in healthy people across ages. As to this clonotype: Its antigen is unknown.

V lost 3 bases and J 10 bases, leaving 11 bases between the germline ends. Per the germline V gene, CDR1 is SGHRS and CDR2 is YFSETQ. This CDR3 has 12 amino acids. A second 7 to 11 cycle PCR used barcoded and J-beta primers. Each cDNA was tagged by a template-switch adaptor containing 12 random nucleotides. TCRdb recomputed calls from the 5' RACE reads with MiXCR, one row per CDR3 protein. The sample carries 920,000 or so distinct CDR3 sequences, around 45% recorded once. Broader study findings: Naive CD4+ cell counts and diversity both ran higher in long-lived than in aged donors. The CMV status of each donor remained undetermined, and this could have confounded shifts in expanded clonotypes. Diversity of TCR beta per million T cells declined in a roughly linear way with age.

Sequenced material: blood. The receptor's source is a woman between 55 and 75 years old in good health. The gene calls are TRBV5-1 and TRBJ2-1; weak D call: TRBD2 (5 bases). The CDR3: CASSSEVGEQFF. For the CDR3, the DNA is TGCGCCAGCAGCTCGGAGGTTGGGGAGCAGTTCTTC.